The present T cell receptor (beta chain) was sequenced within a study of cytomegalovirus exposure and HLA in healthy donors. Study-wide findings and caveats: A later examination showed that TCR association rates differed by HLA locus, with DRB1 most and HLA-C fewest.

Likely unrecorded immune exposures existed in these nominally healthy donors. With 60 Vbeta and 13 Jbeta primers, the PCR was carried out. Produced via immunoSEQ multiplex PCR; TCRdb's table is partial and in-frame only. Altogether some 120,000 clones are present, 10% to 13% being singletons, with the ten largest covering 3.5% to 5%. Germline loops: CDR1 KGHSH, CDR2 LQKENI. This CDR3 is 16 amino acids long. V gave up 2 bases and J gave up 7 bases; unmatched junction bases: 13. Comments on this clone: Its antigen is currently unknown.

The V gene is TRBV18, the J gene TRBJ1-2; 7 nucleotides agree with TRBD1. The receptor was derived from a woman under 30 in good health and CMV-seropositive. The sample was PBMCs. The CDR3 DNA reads TGTGCCAGCTCACCAGCATTAGGGGGCGGCTTAGGTGGCTACACCTTC. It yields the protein CASSPALGGGLGGYTF.